This TCR beta chain was sequenced during a study of shared clonotypes between healthy human individuals (dated by TCRdb to the early 2020s). Context from the whole study: A couple of women and three men aged 18 to 49 years were included in the cohort. For each donor, CD4 naive and CD4 memory were each run on three plates, CD8 naive on two plates, and CD8 memory on one plate. The study deeply sequenced blood TCR repertoires of about five healthy adults to estimate repertoire size and the extent of clonotype sharing between individuals. Libraries were prepared and TCR repertoires were sequenced by different laboratories using diverse techniques, in order to increase sequencing depth and limit assay-specific biases. Between about 0.9 and 8.9 billion PBMCs per donor were obtained by leukapheresis. Overall results and qualifications from the work: Larger estimated clonotype richness was generally found for naive subsets than for memory subsets. Pairwise subsampling indicated that sequencing depth was expected to affect the degree of clonotype sharing among donors. About 4.5% of naive CD4, more than 3% of naive CD8, approximately 2.2% of memory CD4, and less than 0.45% of memory CD8 clonotypes were shared across a few donors. Sampling was restricted to blood, and TCR repertoires in tissue are likely to differ from TCR repertoires in blood. Compared with non-shared clonotypes, the clonotypes found in all four sorted-subset donors had higher generation probabilities. Even with the large sequencing depth, rarefaction of the sorted-subset datasets indicated that sequencing was incomplete. The small number of donors limited the genetic and exposure-history diversity represented.

Based on the germline V gene, the CDR1 and CDR2 sequences are SGHAT and FQNNGV. V has 1 base trimmed and J has 8 bases trimmed; junction bases matching no gene number 9. The CDR3 holds 15 amino acids from the cysteine to the phenylalanine. The entry retains the CDR3 DNA only, 45 bases that are in frame from base 1. Points on this clone: Its antigen specificity is not known. No much larger clone is present one base from it, and per-base qualities are unavailable.

TCR CDR3 regions were amplified from genomic DNA by multiplex PCR using the deep immunoSEQ assay. For each cell subset, the extracted genomic DNA was distributed evenly across all wells of several immunoSEQ 96-well plates, and each plate served as one replicate. Each replicate PCR for sorted subsets received about 180 ng genomic DNA, equal to about 30,000 T cell genomes. The purified libraries were quantified using a Qubit 3.0 fluorometer, sized with a Bioanalyzer 2100, and then quantified again using the KAPA Library Quantification kit. A separate single-read 150-cycle Illumina NextSeq 550 flow cell was used to sequence each immunoSEQ 96-well plate. Per the original workflow: Because the immunoSEQ output included only junctional sequences and no quality scores, the filtering could not be the same as the filtering used for full-length reads. To assign V/J genes and CDR3, sequences were annotated against IMGT germline references using PyIR, a Python wrapper for IgBLAST v1.9. Reads with weak V/J assignments (E-value above 1e-6), missing CDR3, stop codons, out-of-frame junctions, or ambiguous translated residues were removed. A V3J clonotype was defined by an identical inferred V gene, J gene, and CDR3 amino acid sequence. To compute the percentage overlap between repertoires, the number of shared unique clonotypes was divided by the size of the smaller repertoire. Three approaches were used to assess repertoire richness: RTK rarefaction, the Chao1 estimator, and Recon v2.1 estimates of unobserved clonotypes. For all TCRbeta clonotypes obtained by the gDNA method from a few donors, generation probabilities were computed with OLGA. Entries here come from immuneACCESS through TCRdb and include only in-frame sequences with V and J called. Some clones fail to appear in such tables; in the studies checked, an unresolved V gene covers under half of the shortfall, and the cause of the remainder is unknown. The DNA gave D and trimming, while V, J and clone size come from that table. The sample data list millions of clones, and approximately 94% of these were observed just once. Together, the top ten hold under 0.15% of the sample.

Healthy HIV-negative adults with no recently reported acute infections or vaccinations were included as donors. Every donor was a Caucasian adult residing in Nashville, Tennessee, USA. Magnetic negative selection was used to enrich CD4+ T cells, after which naive cells were positively selected on CD45RA and the negative fraction became the memory subset. Blood was obtained by leukapheresis, after which PBMCs were separated by Ficoll-Histopaque density gradient centrifugation and cryopreserved in liquid nitrogen vapor phase. Analytical flow cytometry was used to check the purity and quantity of every magnetically sorted T cell population. Genomic DNA was isolated from every sorted fraction and measured by UV absorbance on a Nanodrop 2000c.

The TCR sequence derives from a man younger than 35 in good health. The sequenced sample was naive CD4+ T cells sorted from blood. The sample's cell subset or site label is to be understood as: CD45RA+ positively selected. The V gene is TRBV11-2 and the J gene is TRBJ2-7, with 9 junctional bases fitting TRBD2. The CDR3 region reads CASSLAFSGREKQYF. At the DNA level, the sequence is TGTGCCAGCAGCTTAGCGTTTAGCGGGAGAGAGAAGCAGTACTTC.